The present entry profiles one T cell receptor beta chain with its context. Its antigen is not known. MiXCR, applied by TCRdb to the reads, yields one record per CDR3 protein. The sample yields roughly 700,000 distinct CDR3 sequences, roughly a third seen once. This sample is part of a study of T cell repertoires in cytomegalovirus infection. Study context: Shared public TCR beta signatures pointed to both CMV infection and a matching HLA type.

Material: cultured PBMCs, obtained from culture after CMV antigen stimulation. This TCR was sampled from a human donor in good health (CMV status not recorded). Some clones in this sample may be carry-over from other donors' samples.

The DNA for the CDR3 is TGTGCCATCGGACAGAGTACCGGGACGGAAGAGACCCAGTACTTC. Translation gives CAIGQSTGTEETQYF. V and J are TRBV10-3 and TRBJ2-5; the D gene is possibly TRBD1 (6 bases). Germline V gives CDR1 ENHRY, CDR2 SYGVKD. The CDR3 is 15 amino acids. Deletions cut 8 bases from V and 3 bases from J, with 19 bases between.